These T cell receptor beta chains were read from a single sample in a study of OX40 agonist ivuxolimab in advanced cancers. The method was immunoSEQ multiplex PCR; TCRdb's version includes in-frame clones alone and lacks a portion of them. The sample yields under 95,000 clones, about nine tenths seen once. The sequenced sample was CD4+ or CD8+ T cells sorted from blood, obtained in a trial of the OX40 agonist ivuxolimab. All receptors derive from an adult with an advanced solid tumor such as melanoma, head and neck, liver or kidney cancer. CDR3s include the opening cysteine and the closing phenylalanine or tryptophan. A D gene is named only where the DNA matches it firmly. Where a row states a size, it is once, few, many or the class of an expanded clone; other rows omit it.

cdr3_aa cdr3_nt clone_size j_call v_call d_call
CASSESGHSGNTIYF TGCGCCAGCAGTGAGTCAGGTCACTCTGGAAACACCATATATTTT . TRBJ1-3 TRBV10-2 .
CASSQLAGLYEQYF TGCGCCAGCAGCCAACTAGCGGGCCTTTACGAGCAGTACTTC . TRBJ2-7 TRBV5-1 TRBD2
CASSLSRSGANVLTF TGTGCCAGCAGCTTATCCCGCTCTGGGGCCAACGTCCTGACTTTC . TRBJ2-6 TRBV11-2 .
CACRTGRSNTEAFF TGTGCCTGTAGGACAGGGAGGTCGAACACTGAAGCTTTCTTT many TRBJ1-1 TRBV30 TRBD1
CATQQGSEEKLFF TGTGCCACACAACAGGGGTCGGAGGAAAAACTGTTTTTT . TRBJ1-4 TRBV10-3 TRBD1
CASTRTASYEQYF TGTGCCAGCACCAGGACAGCGTCCTACGAGCAGTACTTC . TRBJ2-7 TRBV6-1 .
CASNRGEGYGYTF TGTGCCAGCAACAGGGGTGAAGGCTATGGCTACACCTTC once TRBJ1-2 TRBV6-5 TRBD1
CASTVGLGASIYF . . TRBJ2-7 TRBV6-1 .
CASQPSEGGGKLFF TGCGCCAGCCAACCCTCGGAAGGGGGAGGAAAACTGTTTTTT . TRBJ1-4 TRBV5-1 .
CASSYPHSWELFF TGTGCCAGCAGCTACCCACACTCGTGGGAGCTGTTTTTT . TRBJ2-2 TRBV7-9 .
CASSTPTGMGPGELFF TGTGCCAGTAGTACGCCAACAGGGATGGGTCCCGGGGAGCTGTTTTTT . TRBJ2-2 TRBV19 .
CASSLRPGLMNTEAFF TGTGCCAGCAGCTTGCGACCAGGTCTAATGAACACTGAAGCTTTCTTT . TRBJ1-1 TRBV5-8 .
CAWSASGTAYEQYF TGTGCCTGGAGTGCCTCAGGGACAGCCTACGAGCAGTACTTC . TRBJ2-7 TRBV30 TRBD1
CSVGQVYGYTF TGCAGCGTCGGACAGGTCTATGGCTACACCTTC few TRBJ1-2 TRBV29-1 TRBD1
CASSFGGGAHLAGELFF TGCGCCAGCAGCTTCGGAGGGGGCGCTCACTTGGCCGGGGAGCTGTTTTTT . TRBJ2-2 TRBV5-1 .
CASIRDSDYEQYF TGTGCCAGCATCCGGGACAGCGACTACGAGCAGTACTTC . TRBJ2-7 TRBV28 TRBD1
CAIEGWDRASYNEQFF TGTGCCATAGAGGGCTGGGACAGGGCCTCCTACAATGAGCAGTTCTTC . TRBJ2-1 TRBV2 TRBD1
CASGTFSYNEQFF TGTGCCAGCGGAACCTTCTCCTACAATGAGCAGTTCTTC . TRBJ2-1 TRBV21-1 .
CASTVGRGSYNEQFF TGTGCCAGCACGGTAGGACGCGGCTCCTACAATGAGCAGTTCTTC . TRBJ2-1 TRBV6-6 .
CASSYMGASTDTQYF TGTGCCAGCAGTTATATGGGGGCAAGCACAGATACGCAGTATTTT . TRBJ2-3 TRBV6-5 .
CATSSGPGPYEQYF TGTGCCACCAGCAGCGGCCCAGGCCCCTACGAGCAGTACTTC . TRBJ2-7 TRBV15 .
CAISPQGALTEAFF TGTGCCATCAGCCCGCAGGGGGCGCTTACTGAAGCTTTCTTT . TRBJ1-1 TRBV10-3 TRBD1
CASSGRDSMIEKLFF TGTGCCAGCTCGGGGAGGGACAGCATGATTGAAAAACTGTTTTTT . TRBJ1-4 TRBV18 TRBD1
CASSVGAGTHEQYF TGTGCCAGCAGCGTAGGGGCAGGGACTCACGAGCAGTACTTC . TRBJ2-7 TRBV9 .
CASSVRTGRTQPQHF TGTGCCAGCAGTGTTCGGACAGGGAGGACTCAGCCCCAGCATTTT . TRBJ1-5 TRBV6-1 TRBD1
CASSLVTGSSYNEQFF TGTGCCAGCAGTTTAGTAACAGGGAGCTCCTACAATGAGCAGTTCTTC . TRBJ2-1 TRBV27 .
CAWTRGRRTLSSYNEQFF TGTGCCTGGACCAGGGGCCGACGTACCCTAAGCTCCTACAATGAGCAGTTCTTC once TRBJ2-1 TRBV30 .
CAWSVNWLGLATNTGELFF TGTGCCTGGAGTGTAAACTGGTTGGGACTAGCGACGAACACCGGGGAGCTGTTTTTT . TRBJ2-2 TRBV30 TRBD2
CASSLAGVQNTEAFF TGCGCCAGCAGCTTGGCGGGGGTACAGAACACTGAAGCTTTCTTT . TRBJ1-1 TRBV5-1 .
CASRRLDIQETQYF TGTGCCAGCCGAAGACTAGACATACAAGAGACCCAGTACTTC . TRBJ2-5 TRBV27 .
CASSPRDPSNNEQFF TGCGCCAGCAGCCCCCGGGACCCCAGTAACAATGAGCAGTTCTTC . TRBJ2-1 TRBV5-1 .
CATSPPWGPGELFF TGTGCCACCAGCCCTCCATGGGGTCCCGGGGAGCTGTTTTTT . TRBJ2-2 TRBV15 .
CASSFSGGAYTQYF TGTGCCAGCAGCTTCAGCGGGGGGGCGTATACGCAGTATTTT . TRBJ2-3 TRBV5-4 TRBD2
CASSAGLAGRVYEQYF TGCGCCAGCAGCGCGGGACTAGCGGGGAGAGTCTACGAGCAGTACTTC . TRBJ2-7 TRBV5-1 TRBD2
CASSSRGNEQFF TGTGCCAGCAGCTCAAGAGGCAATGAGCAGTTCTTC . TRBJ2-1 TRBV5-4 .
CASSYLIQGGENIQYF TGTGCCAGCAGTTACCTCATACAGGGAGGCGAAAACATTCAGTACTTC . TRBJ2-4 TRBV6-6 .
CASSVTLTGELFF TGCGCCAGCAGTGTTACCCTCACCGGGGAGCTGTTTTTT . TRBJ2-2 TRBV10-1 .
CASSSSTLTGGEAFF TGTGCCAGCAGTTCCTCTACGTTGACAGGGGGGGAAGCTTTCTTT . TRBJ1-1 TRBV6-5 TRBD1
CASSQAGAGNEQFF TGTGCCAGCAGCCAAGCGGGAGCTGGCAATGAGCAGTTCTTC . TRBJ2-1 TRBV7-3 TRBD2
CAWSRDTGSYEQYF TGTGCCTGGAGCCGGGACACGGGCTCCTACGAGCAGTACTTC once TRBJ2-7 TRBV30 .
CASSPGGVAYEQYF TGTGCCAGCAGCCCCGGGGGAGTCGCCTACGAGCAGTACTTC . TRBJ2-7 TRBV6-5 .
CASKTGGTGELFF TGTGCCAGCAAGACAGGGGGGACCGGGGAGCTGTTTTTT . TRBJ2-2 TRBV28 TRBD1
CASSGKRALTGELFF TGCGCCAGCAGTGGAAAGCGGGCTCTCACCGGGGAGCTGTTTTTT . TRBJ2-2 TRBV10-2 .
CASSLTRRDLQFF TGTGCCAGCAGCTTAACGCGGAGGGACCTGCAGTTCTTC . TRBJ2-1 TRBV7-3 .
CASSVGRDWTDTQYF TGTGCCAGCAGTGTCGGAAGGGACTGGACAGATACGCAGTATTTT . TRBJ2-3 TRBV2 .
CASSVSGTGDTDTQYF TGCGCCAGCAGCGTTTCCGGGACAGGGGACACAGATACGCAGTATTTT . TRBJ2-3 TRBV5-1 TRBD1
CASSLNPGVYETQYF TGTGCCAGCAGCTTAAACCCAGGGGTTTACGAGACCCAGTACTTC . TRBJ2-5 TRBV11-2 .
CASSNRVNTEAFF TGTGCCAGCTCAAACAGGGTGAACACTGAAGCTTTCTTT . TRBJ1-1 TRBV5-4 .
CASKPGTGTSGELFF TGTGCCAGCAAGCCCGGGACAGGGACGTCCGGGGAGCTGTTTTTT . TRBJ2-2 TRBV9 TRBD1
CASSPGTITYNEQFF TGTGCCAGCAGCCCAGGGACAATTACCTACAATGAGCAGTTCTTC once TRBJ2-1 TRBV7-8 .
CASSRVTVGAETYEQYF TGCGCCAGCAGCCGCGTTACAGTGGGGGCTGAGACCTACGAGCAGTACTTC few TRBJ2-7 TRBV4-1 .
CAWRDGTSGRHEQFF TGTGCCTGGAGAGATGGGACTAGCGGGAGGCATGAGCAGTTCTTC . TRBJ2-1 TRBV30 TRBD2
CASSPGTGTGGIYGYTF TGTGCCAGCAGCCCGGGGACCGGGACAGGGGGCATCTATGGCTACACCTTC once TRBJ1-2 TRBV7-9 TRBD1
CASRVTGGLSYEQYF TGCGCTTCACGGGTCACAGGGGGTCTCTCCTACGAGCAGTACTTC few TRBJ2-7 TRBV10-2 TRBD1
CASSVRGASEQYF TGCGCCAGCAGCGTACGAGGGGCCAGCGAGCAGTACTTC . TRBJ2-7 TRBV5-1 .
CASSVTRDANTGELFF TGTGCCAGCAGCGTCACCAGGGACGCGAACACCGGGGAGCTGTTTTTT . TRBJ2-2 TRBV7-8 .
CASSLTTVNTGELFF TGTGCCAGCAGCTTAACGACAGTGAACACCGGGGAGCTGTTTTTT . TRBJ2-2 TRBV11-3 .
CASSQRSSGGRDTQYF TGCGCCAGCAGCCAGCGCTCGTCTGGGGGTCGAGATACGCAGTATTTT . TRBJ2-3 TRBV5-1 .
CASSVRGGQGETQYF TGTGCCAGCAGCGTGAGAGGGGGACAGGGGGAGACCCAGTACTTC . TRBJ2-5 TRBV9 TRBD1